These T cell receptor beta chains were read from a single sample in a study of blood T cell repertoires in COVID-19. TCRdb keeps only in-frame clones here, not all; method: immunoSEQ multiplex PCR. The table records about 270,000 clones, about 90% of them present only once. The sample consisted of PBMCs or T cells enriched from blood (not recorded which). These receptors all come from a young woman with acute COVID-19. CDR3s leave out the opening cysteine and the closing phenylalanine or tryptophan. Each record gives: clone size, V gene, CDR3 protein. Size is stated for part of the rows, as once, few or many counts, or as a class when the clone is expanded.

- | TRBV2 | ASSADRVVTSNQPQH
- | TRBV28 | ASSLLEPTNEKLF
- | TRBV30 | AWGSLSGGYPTDTQY
- | TRBV11-2 | ASSLEVLGGQQDGYT
- | TRBV2 | ASSGGLWNYEQY
- | TRBV7-2 | ASRFESGELF
- | TRBV5-1 | ASSLAGSTEAF
once | TRBV19 | ASSIPSAHDYEQY
- | TRBV28 | ASSLVAGDYNEQF
once | TRBV28 | ASSLYSGHEYNSPLH
- | TRBV11-2 | ASSSNRDYEQY
once | TRBV7-6 | ASSEQPDSGNTIY
- | TRBV7-9 | ASSQLSSGVRTDTQY
- | TRBV2 | ASRGRGFPDEQY
- | TRBV19 | ASSSYDRGESPLH
- | TRBV27 | ASSTLAGTSTDTQY
- | TRBV7-2 | ASSLAQGRRYGYT
- | TRBV5-5 | ASSPWTGFYEQY
- | TRBV3-1/TRBV3-2 | ASSLTFGRDLYNEQF
once | TRBV7-9 | ASSLAPTASGSNNEQF
- | TRBV10-3 | AIRGGSGNYEQY
- | TRBV7-6 | ASSLEWGTNSYEQY
- | TRBV25-1 | ASIKAGGTEAF
- | TRBV5-1 | ASSLATGNYGYT
- | TRBV5-6 | ASSPDRGPGDTQY
- | TRBV29-1 | SGETSGRYNEQF
once | TRBV7-2 | ASARLGPSGSHEQY
- | TRBV5-1 | ASRIYGQSSYEQY